These T cell receptor beta chains were read from a single sample in a study of Graves' ophthalmopathy and Graves' hyperthyroidism. A single record per CDR3 protein comes from TCRdb applying MiXCR to the multiplex PCR reads. The table shows about 740,000 distinct CDR3 sequences, with roughly 41% occurring only once. Input material: peripheral blood. These receptors were collected from an adult man with Graves' ophthalmopathy. The CDR3 runs from the conserved cysteine through the conserved F or W. The D gene is left open where the match is weak. Size values are once, few and many counts, or a class for expanded clones, and some rows have none.

>TRBJ1-4|TRBV7-9|TRBD1|NA
TGTGCCAGCAGCTTAATAGCCGGGACAGGGGGCGAAAAACTGTTTTTT
CASSLIAGTGGEKLFF
>TRBJ1-2|TRBV12-3/TRBV12-4|NA|few
TGTGCCAGCAGTTTATACGGGGGCGGATCCTATGGCTACACCTTC
CASSLYGGGSYGYTF
>TRBJ2-7|TRBV19|TRBD1|NA
TGTGCCAGTAGTACACCGACAGGGCCGGGCGAGCAGTACTTC
CASSTPTGPGEQYF
>TRBJ2-7|TRBV10-3|NA|few
TGTGCCAGCAGTACACTCCGGGGCGGGTACGAGCAGTACTTC
CASSTLRGGYEQYF
>TRBJ2-2|TRBV10-3|TRBD2|NA
TGTGCCATCAGTGGCGGGGGACTCACCGGGGAGCTGTTTTTT
CAISGGGLTGELFF
>TRBJ2-7|TRBV9|NA|once
TGTGCCAGCAGCCAAGTCCGGGTCCCCTCCTACGAGCAGTACTTC
CASSQVRVPSYEQYF
>TRBJ1-6|TRBV2|NA|NA
TGTGCCAGCAGTGAATGGGGGGCCGAAGTCTATAATTCACCCCTCCACTTT
CASSEWGAEVYNSPLHF
>TRBJ1-5|TRBV10-3|NA|NA
TGTGCCAGCAGTGTCGCAAGGGGGGATCAGCCCCAGCATTTT
CASSVARGDQPQHF
>TRBJ2-7|TRBV7-9|TRBD1|few
TGTGCCAGCAGCATCCTTGACAGGGCCGTGGACGAGCAGTACTTC
CASSILDRAVDEQYF
>TRBJ1-1|TRBV7-3|TRBD1|few
TGTGCCAGCAGCGAGGGACAGGGCTCAGGGGCTTTCTTT
CASSEGQGSGAFF
>TRBJ1-2|TRBV25-1|TRBD1|few
TGTGCCAGCAGTTCAGACAGGGGAACATCTCCCTACTATGGCTACACCTTC
CASSSDRGTSPYYGYTF
>TRBJ1-2|TRBV2|NA|NA
TGTGCCAGCAGTGAAGGCCCCAATGGGTATGGCTACACCTTC
CASSEGPNGYGYTF
>TRBJ1-1|TRBV20-1|NA|NA
TGCAGTGCTAGACCCCCGGGAGATGAAGCTTTCTTT
CSARPPGDEAFF
>TRBJ2-2|TRBV7-3|TRBD2|few
TGTGCCAGCAGCACCAGACTAGCCTCCGGGGAGCTGTTTTTT
CASSTRLASGELFF
>TRBJ1-5|TRBV7-8|TRBD1|NA
TGTGCCAGCAGCTTGGTTAGGGGACAGGGGTACAATCAGCCCCAGCATTTT
CASSLVRGQGYNQPQHF
>TRBJ1-1|TRBV5-1|NA|few
TGCGCCAGCGCTAAAGGGACAACTAACACTGAAGCTTTCTTT
CASAKGTTNTEAFF
>TRBJ2-5|TRBV7-9|NA|few
TGTGCCAGCAGTATCCGACTGGCCCAAGAGACCCAGTACTTC
CASSIRLAQETQYF
>TRBJ2-5|TRBV12-3/TRBV12-4|TRBD1|few
TGTGCCAGCAGACTGAGGACAGGGGGCGATGAGACCCAGTACTTC
CASRLRTGGDETQYF
>TRBJ2-5|TRBV7-9|TRBD2|NA
TGCGCCAGCAGCCCCGGGACTAGCGGGAGTGAAGAGACCCAGTACTTC
CASSPGTSGSEETQYF
>TRBJ2-2|TRBV25-1|NA|NA
TGTGCCAGCTCACCACCATTACCGGTGACAGGGACTGGGGAGCTGTTTTTT
CASSPPLPVTGTGELFF
>TRBJ1-6|TRBV10-3|TRBD1|NA
TGTGCCAGCAGTTACTCGGGACAGCTAAATTCACCCCTCCACTTT
CASSYSGQLNSPLHF
>TRBJ2-5|TRBV11-3|NA|NA
TGTGCCAGCAGCTTAGCGAGGCGGAGAGAGACCCAGTACTTC
CASSLARRRETQYF
>TRBJ1-5|TRBV7-8|TRBD1|once
TGTGCCAGCAGCGCAATGCATTACAGGGGCGGCCAGCTCCAGCATTTT
CASSAMHYRGGQLQHF
>TRBJ1-1|TRBV12-3/TRBV12-4|NA|NA
TGTGCCAGCAGCCCTCAGATTGGGGGGACTGAAGCTTTCTTT
CASSPQIGGTEAFF
>TRBJ2-5|TRBV19|NA|NA
TGTGCCAGTAGTATAGCTGGAGGGTACCAAGAGACCCAGTACTTC
CASSIAGGYQETQYF
>TRBJ2-5|TRBV19|TRBD1|few
TGTGCCAGTAGTGCCGGGACAGAAGAGACCCAGTACTTC
CASSAGTEETQYF
>TRBJ1-1|TRBV7-8|NA|many
TGTGCCAGCAGCTTAGATTTTGTCCCTTTCTTT
CASSLDFVPFF
>TRBJ2-7|TRBV20-1|TRBD2|NA
TGCAGTGCCGCTAGCGGGAGGGCCCAGGGAACCTACGAGCAGTACTTC
CSAASGRAQGTYEQYF
>TRBJ2-7|TRBV5-5|TRBD2|few
TGTGCCAGCAGCGGACTAGTTGGGGGATTCTCCTACGAGCAGTACTTC
CASSGLVGGFSYEQYF
>TRBJ1-5|TRBV24-1|NA|many
TGTGCCACCAGTGCTAGGTCCGAGGGCAATCAGCCCCAGCATTTT
CATSARSEGNQPQHF
>TRBJ1-4|TRBV20-1|TRBD1|few
TGCAGTGCCCAAGCCCCGGACAGGTTTTTGTTTTTT
CSAQAPDRFLFF